This paragraph covers one T cell receptor (beta chain) sequence. V was clipped by 0 bases and J by 5 bases, with 10 bases between them. Germline V gene sequence: CDR1 LNHNV, CDR2 YYDKDF (reference sequence). This CDR3 has 14 residues. TCRdb re-called the RT-PCR reads through MiXCR, storing one row per CDR3 protein. The sample contains 650,000 to 800,000 distinct CDR3 sequences, 13% to 15% of which appear only once. The specimen was memory CD4+ T cells from blood. The chain is built from TRBV15 and TRBJ1-2, with D unresolved. The receptor was derived from a female donor in good health, serving as a healthy control. CDR3: CATSRETGPYGYTF. As DNA, the CDR3 is TGTGCCACCAGCAGAGAGACGGGCCCGTATGGCTACACCTTC. The entire variable domain, with the rest obtained from reference TRBV15 and TRBJ1-2, is as follows: DAMVIQNPRYQVTQFGKPVTLSCSQTLNHNVMYWYQQKSSQAPKLLFHYYDKDFNNEADTPDNFQSRRPNTSFCFLDIRSPGLGDTAMYLCATSRETGPYGYTFGSGTRLTVV.